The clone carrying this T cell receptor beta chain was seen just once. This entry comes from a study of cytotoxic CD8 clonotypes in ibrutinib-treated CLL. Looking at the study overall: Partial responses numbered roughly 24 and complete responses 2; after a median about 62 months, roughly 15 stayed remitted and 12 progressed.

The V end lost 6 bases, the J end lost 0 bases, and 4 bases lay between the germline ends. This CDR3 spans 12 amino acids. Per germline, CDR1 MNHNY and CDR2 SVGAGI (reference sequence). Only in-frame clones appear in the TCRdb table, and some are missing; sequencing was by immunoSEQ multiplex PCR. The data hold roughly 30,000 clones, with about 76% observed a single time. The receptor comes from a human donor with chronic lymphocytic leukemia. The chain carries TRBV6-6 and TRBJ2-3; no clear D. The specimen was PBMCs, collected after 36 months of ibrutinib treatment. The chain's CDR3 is CASSLSTDTQYF. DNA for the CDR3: TGTGCCAGCAGCCTCAGCACAGATACGCAGTATTTT.